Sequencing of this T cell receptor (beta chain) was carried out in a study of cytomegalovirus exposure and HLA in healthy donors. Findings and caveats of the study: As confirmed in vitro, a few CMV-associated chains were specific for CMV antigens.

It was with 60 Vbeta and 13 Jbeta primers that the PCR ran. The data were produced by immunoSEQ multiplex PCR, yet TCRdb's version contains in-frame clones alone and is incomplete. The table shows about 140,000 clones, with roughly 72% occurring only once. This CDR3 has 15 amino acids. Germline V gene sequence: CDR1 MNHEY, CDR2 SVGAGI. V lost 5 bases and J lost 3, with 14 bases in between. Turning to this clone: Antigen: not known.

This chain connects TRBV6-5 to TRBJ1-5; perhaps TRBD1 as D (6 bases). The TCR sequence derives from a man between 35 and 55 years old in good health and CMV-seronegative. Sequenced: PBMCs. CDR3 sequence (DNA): TGTGCCAGCAGTCGTGACAGGAACAACAATCAGCCCCAGCATTTT. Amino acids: CASSRDRNNNQPQHF.